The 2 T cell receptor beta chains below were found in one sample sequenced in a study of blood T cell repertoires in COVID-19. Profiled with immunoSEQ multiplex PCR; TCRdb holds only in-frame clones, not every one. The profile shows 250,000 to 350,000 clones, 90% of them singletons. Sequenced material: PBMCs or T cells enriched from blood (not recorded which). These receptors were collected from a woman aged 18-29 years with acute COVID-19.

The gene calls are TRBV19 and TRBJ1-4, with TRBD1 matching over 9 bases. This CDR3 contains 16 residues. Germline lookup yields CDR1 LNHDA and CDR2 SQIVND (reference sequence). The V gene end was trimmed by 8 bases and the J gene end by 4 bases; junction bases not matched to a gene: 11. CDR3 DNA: TGTGCCAGTTGTTTTCTCAGGGGACAGGGTAATGAAAAACTGTTTTTT. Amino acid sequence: CASCFLRGQGNEKLFF.

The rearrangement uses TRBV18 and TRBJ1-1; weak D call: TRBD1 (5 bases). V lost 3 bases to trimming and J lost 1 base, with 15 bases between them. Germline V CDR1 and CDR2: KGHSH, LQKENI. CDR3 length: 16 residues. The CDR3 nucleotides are TGTGCCAGCTCACCGTTCGACAGCAAGGGGAACACTGAAGCTTTCTTT. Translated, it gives CASSPFDSKGNTEAFF.